These T cell receptor beta chains were read from a single sample in a study of identical twins. TCRdb reanalysed the 5' RACE reads using MiXCR and keeps one entry per CDR3 protein. The sample holds some 1,600,000 distinct CDR3 sequences, around 33% seen once. The material sequenced was cord blood. These receptors were obtained from a newborn girl in good health. CDR3s include the opening cysteine and the closing phenylalanine or tryptophan. A D gene is named only where the DNA matches it firmly. The size field is filled for only some rows; it gives once, few, many or a size class.

v_gene	abundance	d_gene	j_gene	CDR3nt	CDR3aa
TRBV20-1	few	-	TRBJ1-2	TGCAGTGCTAGAGATTGGGGGGGGCTATCCTATGGCTACACCTTC	CSARDWGGLSYGYTF
TRBV29-1	few	TRBD2	TRBJ2-7	TGCAGCGTTGAAGTACTAGCGGGAGGGCCCTCCTACGAGCAGTACTTC	CSVEVLAGGPSYEQYF
TRBV12-3/TRBV12-4	-	-	TRBJ1-2	TGTGCCAGCAGTTGGAAGACTGGGGGCGTGAGTGGCTACACCTTC	CASSWKTGGVSGYTF
TRBV10-3	few	-	TRBJ2-3	TGTGCCATCAGTGAGGTAGAGATCACAGATACGCAGTATTTT	CAISEVEITDTQYF
TRBV10-3	few	TRBD1	TRBJ1-1	TGTGCCATCACAGGGGGGGAGAACACTGAAGCTTTCTTT	CAITGGENTEAFF
TRBV20-1	few	TRBD2	TRBJ2-1	TGCAGTGCTGCCGGGACTAGCTTCTACAATGAGCAGTTCTTC	CSAAGTSFYNEQFF
TRBV6-5	-	TRBD2	TRBJ2-5	TGTGCCAGCAGAACACTAGCGGGGGACTACAATGAGCAGTACTTC	CASRTLAGDYNEQYF
TRBV20-1	few	TRBD2	TRBJ2-7	TGCAGTGCTAGTCTCCCTAGCGGGGTCTACGAGCAGTACTTC	CSASLPSGVYEQYF
TRBV15	-	-	TRBJ1-5	TGTGCCACCAGCAGAGAAAGAGGGAATCAGCCCCAGCATTTT	CATSRERGNQPQHF
TRBV20-1	few	TRBD1	TRBJ2-3	TGCAGTGCCCATGCCCCGGGACAGGCGTCCTACGAGCAGTATTTT	CSAHAPGQASYEQYF
TRBV2	many	-	TRBJ2-7	TGTGCCAGCAGTGAACTGATCTACGAGCAGTACTTC	CASSELIYEQYF
TRBV29-1	few	TRBD2	TRBJ2-3	TGCAGCGTTGTTAATTCCGGGAGGGGAGAAAAGGGGACAGATACGCAGTATTTT	CSVVNSGRGEKGTDTQYF
TRBV4-1	once	-	TRBJ1-1	TGCGCCAGCAGCCTCCCCGACTGGCCGAACACTGAAGCTTTCTTT	CASSLPDWPNTEAFF
TRBV20-1	few	TRBD2	TRBJ2-7	TGCAGTGCTAGAAGAGGACTAGCGGGCTACGAGCAGTACTTC	CSARRGLAGYEQYF
TRBV6-1	-	-	TRBJ2-5	TGTGCCAGCACAACCGGGGACTTCCAAGAGACCCAGTACTTC	CASTTGDFQETQYF